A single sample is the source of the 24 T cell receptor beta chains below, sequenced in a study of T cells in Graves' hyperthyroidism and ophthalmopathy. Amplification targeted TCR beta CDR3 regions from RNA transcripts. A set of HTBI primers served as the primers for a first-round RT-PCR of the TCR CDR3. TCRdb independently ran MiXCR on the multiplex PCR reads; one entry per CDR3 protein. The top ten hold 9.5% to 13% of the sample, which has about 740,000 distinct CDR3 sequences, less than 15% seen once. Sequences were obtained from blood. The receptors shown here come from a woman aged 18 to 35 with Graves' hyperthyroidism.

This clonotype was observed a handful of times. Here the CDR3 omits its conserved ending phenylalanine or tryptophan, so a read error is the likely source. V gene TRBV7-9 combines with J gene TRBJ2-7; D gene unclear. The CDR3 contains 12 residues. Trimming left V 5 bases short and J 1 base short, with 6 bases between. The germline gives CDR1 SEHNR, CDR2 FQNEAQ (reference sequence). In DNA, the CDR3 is TGTGCCAGCAGCCTAGGATCCTACGAGCAGTACCTC. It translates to CASSLGSYEQYL.

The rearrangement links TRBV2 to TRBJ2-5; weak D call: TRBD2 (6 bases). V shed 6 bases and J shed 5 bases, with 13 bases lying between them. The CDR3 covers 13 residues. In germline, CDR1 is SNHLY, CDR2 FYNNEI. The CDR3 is CASSSGLPETQYF. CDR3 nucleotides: TGTGCCAGCAGCTCGGGACTCCCCGAGACCCAGTACTTC.

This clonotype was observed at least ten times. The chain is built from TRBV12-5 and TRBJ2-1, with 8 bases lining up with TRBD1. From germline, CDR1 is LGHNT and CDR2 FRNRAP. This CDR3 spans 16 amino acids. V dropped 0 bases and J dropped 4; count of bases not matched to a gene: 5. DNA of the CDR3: TGTGCTAGTGGTTTGGTACTTGACAGGGGATACAATGAGCAGTTCTTC. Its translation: CASGLVLDRGYNEQFF.

This CDR3 is CASRAPGLVLGQFF. The CDR3 DNA sequence: TGTGCCAGCAGGGCACCGGGACTAGTCCTGGGGCAGTTCTTC. The V call is TRBV27, the J call TRBJ2-1; 8 nucleotides match TRBD2. J gave up 12 bases and V 6 bases, and 13 bases lay outside the gene matches. This CDR3 is 14 amino acids long. Per germline, CDR1 MNHEY and CDR2 SMNVEV (reference sequence).

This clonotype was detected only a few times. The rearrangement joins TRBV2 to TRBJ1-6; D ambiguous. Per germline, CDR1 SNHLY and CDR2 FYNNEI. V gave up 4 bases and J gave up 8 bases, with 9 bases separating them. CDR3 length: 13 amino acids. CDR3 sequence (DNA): TGTGCCAGCAGTGTCGAGGGTGATTCACCCCTCCACTTT. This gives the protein CASSVEGDSPLHF. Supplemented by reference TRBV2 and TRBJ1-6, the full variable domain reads EPEVTQTPSHQVTQMGQEVILRCVPISNHLYFYWYRQILGQKVEFLVSFYNNEISEKSEIFDDQFSVERPDGSNFTLKIRSTKLEDSAMYFCASSVEGDSPLHFGNGTRLTVT.

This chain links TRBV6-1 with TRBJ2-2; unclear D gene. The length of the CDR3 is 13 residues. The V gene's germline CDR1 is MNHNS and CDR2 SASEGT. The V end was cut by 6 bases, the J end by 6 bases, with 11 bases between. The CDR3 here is CASSPHSAGELFF. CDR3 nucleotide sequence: TGTGCCAGCAGCCCCCACTCCGCCGGGGAGCTGTTTTTT.

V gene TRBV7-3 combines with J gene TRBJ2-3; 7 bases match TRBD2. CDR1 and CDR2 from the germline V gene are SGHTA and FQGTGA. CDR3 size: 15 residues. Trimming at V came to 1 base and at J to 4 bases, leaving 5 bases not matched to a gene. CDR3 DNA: TGTGCCAGCAGCTTAAGTCTAGCGGCGTCAGATACGCAGTATTTT. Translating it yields CASSLSLAASDTQYF.

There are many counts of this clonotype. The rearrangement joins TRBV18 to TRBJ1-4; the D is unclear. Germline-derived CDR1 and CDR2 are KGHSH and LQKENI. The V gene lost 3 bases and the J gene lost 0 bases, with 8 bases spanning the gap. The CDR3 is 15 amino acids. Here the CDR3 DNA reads TGTGCCAGCTCACCCCTCTTCTCAACTAATGAAAAACTGTTTTTT. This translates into CASSPLFSTNEKLFF. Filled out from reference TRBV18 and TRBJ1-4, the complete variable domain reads NAGVMQNPRHLVRRRGQEARLRCSPMKGHSHVYWYRQLPEEGLKFMVYLQKENIIDESGMPKERFSAEFPKEGPSILRIQQVVRGDSAAYFCASSPLFSTNEKLFFGSGTQLSVL.

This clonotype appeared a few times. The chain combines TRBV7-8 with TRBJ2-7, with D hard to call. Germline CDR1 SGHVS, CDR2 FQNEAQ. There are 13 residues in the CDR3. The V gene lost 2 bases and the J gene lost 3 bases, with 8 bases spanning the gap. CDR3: CASSLRLNYEQYF. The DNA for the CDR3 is TGTGCCAGCAGCTTACGATTGAACTACGAGCAGTACTTC.

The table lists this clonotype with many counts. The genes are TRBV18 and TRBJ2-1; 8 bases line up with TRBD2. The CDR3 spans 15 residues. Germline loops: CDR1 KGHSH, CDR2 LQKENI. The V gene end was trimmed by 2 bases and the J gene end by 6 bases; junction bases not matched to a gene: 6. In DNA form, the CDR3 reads TGTGCCAGCTCACCAGTAGCGGGACCTCTCAATGAGCAGTTCTTC. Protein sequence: CASSPVAGPLNEQFF.

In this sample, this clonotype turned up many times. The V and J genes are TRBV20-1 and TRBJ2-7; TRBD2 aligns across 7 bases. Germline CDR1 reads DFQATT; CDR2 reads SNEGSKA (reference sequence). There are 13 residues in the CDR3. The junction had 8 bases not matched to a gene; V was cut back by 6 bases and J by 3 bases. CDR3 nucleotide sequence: TGCAGTGCAAGGGGCGGGAGAGACTACGAGCAGTACTTC. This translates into CSARGGRDYEQYF.

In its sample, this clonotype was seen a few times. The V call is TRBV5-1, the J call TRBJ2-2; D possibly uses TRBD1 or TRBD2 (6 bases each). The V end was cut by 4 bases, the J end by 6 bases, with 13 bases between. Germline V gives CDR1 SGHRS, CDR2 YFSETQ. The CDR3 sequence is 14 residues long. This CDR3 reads CASSRGRDAGELFF. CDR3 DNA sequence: TGCGCCAGCAGCCGGGGGCGGGATGCCGGGGAGCTGTTTTTT.

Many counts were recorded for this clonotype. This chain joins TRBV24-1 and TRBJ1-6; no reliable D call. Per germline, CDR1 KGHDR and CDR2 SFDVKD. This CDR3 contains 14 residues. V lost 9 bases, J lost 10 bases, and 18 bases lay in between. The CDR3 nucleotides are TGTGCCACCCAATCCTCCGAGAGTAAATCACCCCTCCACTTT. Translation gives CATQSSESKSPLHF.

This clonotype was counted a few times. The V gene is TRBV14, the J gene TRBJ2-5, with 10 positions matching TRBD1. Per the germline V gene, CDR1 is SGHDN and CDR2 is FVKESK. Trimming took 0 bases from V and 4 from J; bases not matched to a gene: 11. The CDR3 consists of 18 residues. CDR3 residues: CASSQEFFGTGVRETQYF. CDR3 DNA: TGTGCCAGCAGCCAAGAATTCTTTGGGACAGGGGTGCGAGAGACCCAGTACTTC.

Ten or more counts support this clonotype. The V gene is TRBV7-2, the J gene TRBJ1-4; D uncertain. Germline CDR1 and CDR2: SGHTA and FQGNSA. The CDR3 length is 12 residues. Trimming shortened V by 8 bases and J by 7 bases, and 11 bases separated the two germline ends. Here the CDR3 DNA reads TGTGCCAGCGGAAGTTTCGGTGAAAAACTGTTTTTT. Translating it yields CASGSFGEKLFF. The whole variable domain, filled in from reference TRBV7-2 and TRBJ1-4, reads GAGVSQSPSNKVTEKGKDVELRCDPISGHTALYWYRQSLGQGLEFLIYFQGNSAPDKSGLPSDRFSAERTGGSVSTLTIQRTQQEDSAVYLCASGSFGEKLFFGSGTQLSVL.

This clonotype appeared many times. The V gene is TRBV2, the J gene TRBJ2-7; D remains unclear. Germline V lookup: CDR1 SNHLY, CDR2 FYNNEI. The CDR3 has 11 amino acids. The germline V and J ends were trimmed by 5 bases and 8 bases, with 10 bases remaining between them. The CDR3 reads CASSFDYKQYF. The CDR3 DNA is TGTGCCAGCAGTTTCGATTACAAGCAGTACTTC.

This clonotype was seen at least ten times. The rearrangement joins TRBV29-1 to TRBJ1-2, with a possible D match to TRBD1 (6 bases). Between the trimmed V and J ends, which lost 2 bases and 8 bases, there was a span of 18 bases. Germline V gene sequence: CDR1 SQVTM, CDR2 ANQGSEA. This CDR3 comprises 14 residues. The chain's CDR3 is CSVEPERGRGGYTF. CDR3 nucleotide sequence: TGCAGCGTTGAACCGGAGAGGGGCAGGGGAGGCTACACCTTC.

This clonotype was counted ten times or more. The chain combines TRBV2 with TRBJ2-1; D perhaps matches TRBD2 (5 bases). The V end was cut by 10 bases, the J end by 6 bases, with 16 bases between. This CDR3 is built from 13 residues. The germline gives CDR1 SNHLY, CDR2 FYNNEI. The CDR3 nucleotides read TGTGCCACCACGCCGGGAAGTAGCAATGAGCAGTTCTTC. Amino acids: CATTPGSSNEQFF. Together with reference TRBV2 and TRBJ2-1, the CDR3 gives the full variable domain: EPEVTQTPSHQVTQMGQEVILRCVPISNHLYFYWYRQILGQKVEFLVSFYNNEISEKSEIFDDQFSVERPDGSNFTLKIRSTKLEDSAMYFCATTPGSSNEQFFGPGTRLTVL.

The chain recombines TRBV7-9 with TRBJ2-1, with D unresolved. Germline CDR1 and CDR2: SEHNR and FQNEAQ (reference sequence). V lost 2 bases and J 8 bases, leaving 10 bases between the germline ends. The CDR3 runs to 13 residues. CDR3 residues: CASSLTDPHEQFF. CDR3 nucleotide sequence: TGTGCCAGCAGCTTAACCGATCCCCATGAGCAGTTCTTC.

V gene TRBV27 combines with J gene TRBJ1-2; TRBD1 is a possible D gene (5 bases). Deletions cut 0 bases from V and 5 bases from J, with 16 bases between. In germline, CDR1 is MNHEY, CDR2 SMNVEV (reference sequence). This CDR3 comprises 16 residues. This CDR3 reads CASSLSGPASAYGYTF. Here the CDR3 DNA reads TGTGCCAGCAGTTTATCGGGGCCGGCTTCGGCTTATGGCTACACCTTC.

This chain's CDR3 is CAGSPSGAGTDTQYF. CDR3 in DNA: TGTGCCGGGTCCCCTAGCGGAGCGGGCACAGATACGCAGTATTTT. The chain uses TRBV30 and TRBJ2-3; TRBD2 aligns across 7 bases. The CDR3 is made up of 15 amino acids. CDR1 and CDR2 (germline): GTSNPN, SVGIG (reference sequence). The trim removed 8 bases at V and 1 base at J, leaving 12 bases unmatched.

The CDR3 coding sequence is TGCGCCAGCAGGGCAGGGACAGGGTTACTCTCTGGGGCCAACGTCCTGACTTTC. Its protein is CASRAGTGLLSGANVLTF. The rearrangement joins TRBV4-1 to TRBJ2-6; TRBD1 aligns across 9 bases. Per germline, CDR1 MGHRA and CDR2 YSYEKL. The junction had 9 bases not matched to a gene; V was cut back by 6 bases and J by 0 bases. CDR3 size: 18 residues.

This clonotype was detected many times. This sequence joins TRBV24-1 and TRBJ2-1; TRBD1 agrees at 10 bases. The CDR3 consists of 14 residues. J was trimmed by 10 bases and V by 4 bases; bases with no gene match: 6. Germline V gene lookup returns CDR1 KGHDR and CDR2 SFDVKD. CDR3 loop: CATSEGQGVREQFF. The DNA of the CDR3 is TGTGCCACCAGTGAAGGACAGGGGGTACGGGAGCAGTTCTTC.

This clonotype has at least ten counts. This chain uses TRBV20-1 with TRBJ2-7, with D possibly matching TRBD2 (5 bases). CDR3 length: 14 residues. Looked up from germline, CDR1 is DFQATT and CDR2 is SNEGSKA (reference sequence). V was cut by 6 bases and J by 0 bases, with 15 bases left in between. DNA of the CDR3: TGCAGTGCCATACCGGGTCGGGGCTCCTACGAGCAGTACTTC. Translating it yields CSAIPGRGSYEQYF.